This TCR beta chain was documented in a study of shared clonotypes between healthy human individuals. There were no recent acute infections or vaccinations among the donors, who were healthy HIV-negative adults. As to this clone: Its target is not known. This specimen includes other DNA sequences encoding the same CDR3.

Regarding the study as a whole: Naive subsets generally exceeded memory subsets in estimated richness. Relative to clonotypes present in all four donors, those not shared had lower generation probabilities.

For sorted subsets, 150 to 200 ng DNA per replicate equaled 30,000 or so T cell genomes. The assay was immunoSEQ multiplex PCR, and TCRdb's table has in-frame clones only and misses some. The data show roughly 1.5 million clones, with 98% seen just once and 0.4% to 0.45% held by the top ten. Per the germline V gene, CDR1 is SGDLS and CDR2 is YYNGEE. This CDR3 contains 14 residues. The V end was cut by 0 bases, the J end by 3 bases, with 10 bases between. Sequencing used naive CD4+ T cells sorted from blood. Subset indicated: CD45RA+ positively selected. The chain couples TRBV9 to TRBJ2-7; a weak D match, TRBD1 (6 bases). The sequence was collected from a man aged 25-45 years in good health. In nucleotides, the CDR3 is TGTGCCAGCAGCGTAGCAGGGGACGGCTACGAGCAGTACTTC. It encodes CASSVAGDGYEQYF. Based on the CDR3 plus reference TRBV9 and TRBJ2-7, the full variable domain is DSGVTQTPKHLITATGQRVTLRCSPRSGDLSVYWYQQSLDQGLQFLIQYYNGEERAKGNILERFSAQQFPDLHSELNLSSLELGDSALYFCASSVAGDGYEQYFGPGTRLTVT.